Listed here are 18 T cell receptor beta chains from one sample, sequenced in a study of identical twins. TCRdb re-called the 5' RACE reads with MiXCR, one entry per CDR3 protein. The sample gives some 790,000 distinct CDR3 sequences, 15% to 20% of which show up once; roughly 13% is in the top ten. The same data also went into a second study, on T cells expressing NK-cell markers.

Sequencing input: PBMCs. These receptor sequences come from a woman younger than 30 in good health.

In its sample, this clonotype was seen a few times. This CDR3 is CSVYYRVYEQFF. Written as DNA, the CDR3 is TGCAGCGTTTATTACAGGGTTTATGAGCAGTTCTTC. The gene calls are TRBV29-1 and TRBJ2-1; a possible D gene is TRBD1 (6 bases). The V and J ends lost 5 bases and 8 bases respectively, with 13 bases between them. Germline V gene sequence: CDR1 SQVTM, CDR2 ANQGSEA. CDR3 length: 12 residues.

In its sample, this clonotype was seen a few times. V and J are TRBV6-1 and TRBJ2-3; D ambiguous. The V gene lost 6 bases and the J gene lost 7 bases, with 17 bases spanning the gap. The CDR3 sequence is 14 residues long. The germline gives CDR1 MNHNS, CDR2 SASEGT. This CDR3 is CASRNSNRPYTQYF. The CDR3 nucleotides are TGTGCCAGCAGGAATTCCAATAGACCGTATACGCAGTATTTT.

This clonotype was seen only a few times. The chain recombines TRBV20-1 with TRBJ2-1, with 11 positions matching TRBD2. V shed 4 bases and J 8 bases; nucleotides not matched to a gene: 1. Germline values: CDR1 DFQATT, CDR2 SNEGSKA (reference sequence). This CDR3 has 12 residues. CDR3 amino acids: CSAKGLADEQFF. Written as DNA, the CDR3 is TGCAGTGCTAAGGGACTAGCGGATGAGCAGTTCTTC.

The table lists this clonotype with a few counts. This sequence joins TRBV12-3 or TRBV12-4 and TRBJ1-5, with D hard to call. The V and J ends lost 4 bases and 9 bases respectively, with 13 bases between them. The CDR3 runs to 13 residues. CDR3 nucleotides: TGTGCCAGCAGTTATCAGCGTCCTAGGCCCCAGCATTTT. Residues: CASSYQRPRPQHF.

The chain has TRBV6-5 and TRBJ1-6; D uncertain. V shed 7 bases and J shed 13 bases, with 14 bases lying between them. The germline gives CDR1 MNHEY, CDR2 SVGAGI. The CDR3 is made up of 12 amino acids. CDR3: CASKTKGSPLHF. The CDR3 DNA sequence: TGTGCCAGCAAAACAAAGGGATCGCCCCTCCACTTT.

The chain couples TRBV5-1 to TRBJ1-4; D not resolved. This CDR3 is 15 amino acids long. Trimming removed 0 bases at V and 2 bases at J, with 8 bases between. Germline CDR1 SGHRS, CDR2 YFSETQ. CDR3 sequence: CASSLGDPTNEKLFF. The DNA of the CDR3 is TGCGCCAGCAGCTTGGGAGATCCGACTAATGAAAAACTGTTTTTT.

The table lists this clonotype with many counts. The chain combines TRBV7-2 with TRBJ1-1, with a weak D call TRBD1 (6 bases). With 1 base removed from V and 1 base from J, the gap between germline ends came to 10 bases. Germline CDR1 is SGHTA and CDR2 is FQGNSA. CDR3 length: 15 residues. CDR3 in DNA: TGTGCCAGCAGCTTAGGGGGACACCCGAACACTGAAGCTTTCTTT. This codes for CASSLGGHPNTEAFF. Together with reference TRBV7-2 and TRBJ1-1, the CDR3 gives the full variable domain: GAGVSQSPSNKVTEKGKDVELRCDPISGHTALYWYRQSLGQGLEFLIYFQGNSAPDKSGLPSDRFSAERTGGSVSTLTIQRTQQEDSAVYLCASSLGGHPNTEAFFGQGTRLTVV.

This clonotype was seen a few times. The chain combines TRBV20-1 with TRBJ2-6, with TRBD2 identical over 13 bases. Looked up from germline, CDR1 is DFQATT and CDR2 is SNEGSKA (reference sequence). The CDR3 has 15 amino acids. V was clipped by 5 bases and J by 2 bases; unmatched bases: 0. The CDR3, as DNA: TGCAGTGCTGGACTAGCGGGAGCTGGGGCCAACGTCCTGACTTTC. Amino acid sequence: CSAGLAGAGANVLTF.

The rearrangement joins TRBV30 to TRBJ2-2; TRBD2 aligns across 10 bases. V was pared by 4 bases and J by 7 bases, with 3 bases of the junction left unmatched. CDR3 length equals 13 residues. Germline V gene lookup returns CDR1 GTSNPN and CDR2 SVGIG (reference sequence). The CDR3 loop reads CAWTSGSYGELFF. Written as DNA, the CDR3 is TGTGCCTGGACTAGCGGGAGTTACGGGGAGCTGTTTTTT. The full variable domain, with the rest looked up from reference TRBV30 and TRBJ2-2, is SQTIHQWPATLVQPVGSPLSLECTVEGTSNPNLYWYRQAAGRGLQLLFYSVGIGQISSEVPQNLSASRPQDRQFILSSKKLLLSDSGFYLCAWTSGSYGELFFGEGSRLTVL.

This clonotype turned up a few times. The genes are TRBV29-1 and TRBJ1-1; D is undetermined. Germline V gene sequence: CDR1 SQVTM, CDR2 ANQGSEA. Trimming pared 6 bases from V and 1 base from J, leaving 9 bases between. This CDR3 is 12 amino acids long. As DNA, the CDR3 is TGCAGCGTGATGGACCGGAACACTGAAGCTTTCTTT. Its translation is CSVMDRNTEAFF.

About this clonotype: Germline and junction disagree at one end, which may indicate a read error. The gene calls are TRBV29-1 and TRBJ1-1; D unclear. This CDR3 spans 8 amino acids. Germline V gives CDR1 SQVTM, CDR2 ANQGSEA. Here the CDR3 DNA reads TGCAGCGTTGACGACCGGGAATTT. The encoded protein is CSVDDREF. The full variable domain, its missing parts supplied by reference TRBV29-1 and TRBJ1-1, is SAVISQKPSRDICQRGTSLTIQCQVDSQVTMMFWYRQQPGQSLTLIATANQGSEATYESGFVIDKFPISRPNLTFSTLTVSNMSPEDSSIYLCSVDDREFGQGTRLTVV.

This clonotype showed up many times. The gene calls are TRBV28 and TRBJ2-1; 8 bases line up with TRBD2. Per germline, CDR1 MDHEN and CDR2 SYDVKM. J lost 1 base, V lost 7 bases, and 12 bases had no gene match. CDR3 length equals 17 residues. The CDR3 spells CASTSSGERESYNEQFF. Written as DNA, the CDR3 is TGTGCCAGCACCTCATCAGGGGAGCGGGAGTCCTACAATGAGCAGTTCTTC.

In its sample, this clonotype was seen many times. This chain connects TRBV20-1 to TRBJ1-5; D is possibly TRBD1 (5 bases). V was trimmed by 3 bases and J by 0 bases, leaving 18 bases between them. CDR3 size: 17 residues. The germline V gene encodes CDR1 DFQATT and CDR2 SNEGSKA (reference sequence). DNA of the CDR3: TGCAGTGCTAGTCCGATTTCTCAGGGATATAGCAATCAGCCCCAGCATTTT. Protein product: CSASPISQGYSNQPQHF.

This clonotype has just a few counts. The junction departs from germline at one end; a sequencing error may be responsible. The chain couples TRBV5-1 to TRBJ2-7; TRBD2 matches 12 bases. The CDR3 runs 17 residues. Germline assignment: CDR1 SGHRS and CDR2 YFSETQ. This CDR3 is CASLPGLAGLPSDEQYF. As DNA, the CDR3 is TGCGCCAGCTTACCGGGACTAGCGGGTCTCCCCTCCGACGAGCAGTACTTC.

The CDR3 DNA follows: TGCGCCAGCAGCCTGACAGGGGATCGCGGTCAGCCCCAGCATTTT. This gives the protein CASSLTGDRGQPQHF. V and J are TRBV5-1 and TRBJ1-5; 8 bases match TRBD1. This CDR3 is built from 15 residues. Germline values: CDR1 SGHRS, CDR2 YFSETQ. The trim removed 4 bases at V and 6 bases at J, leaving 9 bases unmatched.

The V call is TRBV6-2 or TRBV6-3, the J call TRBJ1-5; D gene ambiguous. The CDR3 loop spans 16 amino acids. Deletions cut 0 bases from V and 6 bases from J, with 15 bases between. Germline CDR1 reads MNHEY; CDR2 reads SVGEGT. CDR3 loop: CASSYSPGEGSQPQHF. CDR3 coding DNA: TGTGCCAGCAGTTACTCTCCCGGGGAGGGTAGTCAGCCCCAGCATTTT.

The chain combines TRBV12-3 or TRBV12-4 with TRBJ2-5; the match to TRBD2 covers 8 bases. The CDR3 extends over 16 amino acids. Trimming removed 2 bases from V and 4 bases from J; junction bases left unmatched: 9. CDR3 bases: TGTGCCAGCAGTTTATATCGGGGGGGCAGTGGAGAGACCCAGTACTTC. Translating it yields CASSLYRGGSGETQYF.

This clonotype was recorded a few times. The chain employs TRBV7-8 and TRBJ2-1, with no clear D. Germline V gene sequence: CDR1 SGHVS, CDR2 FQNEAQ. The ends were cut back, 3 bases at V and 8 bases at J, with 14 bases in the middle. The length of the CDR3 is 14 residues. DNA of the CDR3: TGTGCCAGCAGCTTCTCCTACGCAAGCCATGAGCAGTTCTTC. Protein sequence: CASSFSYASHEQFF.